The 8 T cell receptor beta chains listed next were all sequenced from one sample in a study of cytotoxic CD8 clonotypes in ibrutinib-treated CLL. Clones were sequenced by immunoSEQ multiplex PCR, and TCRdb holds only the in-frame ones, with some missing. The profile shows approximately 32,000 clones, 69% of them singletons. The sequencing here drew on PBMCs, taken before ibrutinib treatment. These receptors came from a human donor with chronic lymphocytic leukemia.

This clone was found a few times. The chain couples TRBV28 to TRBJ1-2, with TRBD1 as a possible D gene (6 bases). The CDR3 has 16 residues. The V end was cut by 6 bases, the J end by 5 bases, with 22 bases between. The germline gives CDR1 MDHEN, CDR2 SYDVKM. As DNA, the CDR3 is TGTGCCAGCAGATTCGTCTCCAGGGGCTCAGGGTATGGCTACACCTTC. Protein sequence: CASRFVSRGSGYGYTF.

This rearrangement joins TRBV18 to TRBJ2-6; no firm D call. CDR3 length: 16 residues. Germline CDR1 reads KGHSH; CDR2 reads LQKENI. Trimming removed 3 bases at V and 0 bases at J, with 9 bases between. In DNA form, the CDR3 reads TGTGCCAGCTCACCGAACATGGACTCTGGGGCCAACGTCCTGACTTTC. Amino acids: CASSPNMDSGANVLTF.

The chain uses TRBV9 and TRBJ1-1; D is unresolved. CDR3 length: 14 amino acids. Trimming left V 1 base short and J 0 bases short, with 7 bases between. The V gene's germline CDR1 is SGDLS and CDR2 YYNGEE. CDR3 residues: CASSVQALNTEAFF. CDR3 in DNA: TGTGCCAGCAGCGTACAGGCTCTGAACACTGAAGCTTTCTTT.

The chain employs TRBV5-1 and TRBJ2-3; 12 bases map to TRBD1. Germline V gene sequence: CDR1 SGHRS, CDR2 YFSETQ. This CDR3 comprises 15 residues. V was clipped by 7 bases and J by 5 bases; unmatched bases: 8. The CDR3 DNA follows: TGCGCCAGCGCCGGGACAGGGGGCATGTTAGATACGCAGTATTTT. Translating it yields CASAGTGGMLDTQYF.

This clone was counted a few times. The rearrangement joins TRBV6-4 to TRBJ2-2; TRBD2 aligns across 12 bases. With 3 bases clipped from V and 5 bases from J, the junction kept 1 base outside the gene matches. CDR3 length: 15 amino acids. Per the germline V gene, CDR1 is MRHNA and CDR2 is SNTAGT. Here the CDR3 reads CASSETSGSTGELFF. CDR3 nucleotide sequence: TGTGCCAGCAGTGAGACTAGCGGGAGTACCGGGGAGCTGTTTTTT.

V and J are TRBV5-1 and TRBJ2-3; TRBD2 matches at 13 bases. CDR1 and CDR2 from the germline V gene are SGHRS and YFSETQ. The CDR3 loop spans 16 amino acids. V dropped 3 bases and J dropped 1; count of bases not matched to a gene: 2. The CDR3 DNA sequence: TGCGCCAGCAGCTCAGGGACTAGCGGGGGCACAGATACGCAGTATTTT. This translates into CASSSGTSGGTDTQYF. Variable domain in full (rest from reference TRBV5-1 and TRBJ2-3): KAGVTQTPRYLIKTRGQQVTLSCSPISGHRSVSWYQQTPGQGLQFLFEYFSETQRNKGNFPGRFSGRQFSNSRSEMNVSTLELGDSALYLCASSSGTSGGTDTQYFGPGTRLTVL.

This clone was counted between two and nine times. The CDR3 DNA is TGTGCCAGCAGTGAAGGCTACGGGCGGACGCAGTATTTT. Translation: CASSEGYGRTQYF. The V gene is TRBV2, the J gene TRBJ2-3; D ambiguous. This CDR3 has 13 residues. The germline gives CDR1 SNHLY, CDR2 FYNNEI. The V end lost 1 base, the J end lost 9 bases, and 11 bases lay between the germline ends.

V gene TRBV10-3 combines with J gene TRBJ1-2, with D uncertain. Germline CDR1 ENHRY, CDR2 SYGVKD. The V end was cut by 2 bases, the J end by 0 bases, with 10 bases between. CDR3 length equals 15 residues. CDR3 sequence reads: CAISEPGRTNYGYTF. The CDR3 DNA follows: TGTGCCATCAGTGAGCCGGGCCGTACTAACTATGGCTACACCTTC.